The TCR beta chain described here comes from a study of T cells in tuberculosis. Study context: Sequenced TCRs come from CD1B-GMM tetramer-binding T cells.

Study-wide points: Low-affinity CD1B-GMM tetramer-binding T cells may have been missed.

Sorting used thawed, overnight-rested PBMC stained with anti-CD3, a viability dye and GMM-loaded CD1B tetramer. CD1B tetramers were loaded with Rhodococcus equi-derived C32 glucose monomycolate. Tetramer-sorted PBMC had been CD14 monocyte-depleted before freezing. Tetramer-negative cells, roughly 97,000 per donor, were also sorted. Data came from immunoSEQ multiplex PCR; TCRdb stores just in-frame clones and leaves some out. Here the sample spans more than 70,000 clones, approximately 91% being singletons. Sequenced sample: CD1b-GMM tetramer-negative cells sorted from PBMCs. This receptor was obtained from an adult woman with latent tuberculosis.

CDR3 DNA: TGTGCCAGCTCACGAGGAGGGGGCCAGGTCAATGAGCAGTTCTTC. This translates into CASSRGGGQVNEQFF. V gene TRBV18 combines with J gene TRBJ2-1; a possible D gene is TRBD1 (7 bases). Trimming took 4 bases from V and 6 from J, leaving 16 bases between them. Per germline, CDR1 KGHSH and CDR2 LQKENI. The CDR3 contains 15 residues.